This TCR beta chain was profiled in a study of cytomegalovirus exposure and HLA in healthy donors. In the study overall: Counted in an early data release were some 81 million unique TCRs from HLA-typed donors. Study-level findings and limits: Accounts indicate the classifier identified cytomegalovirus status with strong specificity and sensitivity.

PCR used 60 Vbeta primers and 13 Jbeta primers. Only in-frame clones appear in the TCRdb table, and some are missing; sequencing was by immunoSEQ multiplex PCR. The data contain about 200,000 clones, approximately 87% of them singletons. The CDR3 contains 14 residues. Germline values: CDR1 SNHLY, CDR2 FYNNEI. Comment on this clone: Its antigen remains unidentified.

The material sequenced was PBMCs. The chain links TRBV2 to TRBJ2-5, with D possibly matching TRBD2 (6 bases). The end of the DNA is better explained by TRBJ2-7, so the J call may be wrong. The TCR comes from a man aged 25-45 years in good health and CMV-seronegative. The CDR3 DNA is TGTGCCAGCATTGGAGGGCGAAAAGGGACCGAGCAGTACTTC. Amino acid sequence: CASIGGRKGTEQYF.